Following are 24 T cell receptor beta chains from one sample sequenced in a study of T cell responses to AZD1222 COVID-19 vaccine. Clones were read by immunoSEQ multiplex PCR, and TCRdb kept only the in-frame ones, dropping some. The sample gives some 79,000 clones, roughly 88% of which show up once; about 12% is in the top ten. Source: peripheral blood, taken 28 days after the second AZD1222 dose. Every receptor here comes from an adult who received the AZD1222 COVID-19 vaccine.

CDR3 residues: CASSPVPGPSGNTIYF. CDR3 nucleotides: TGTGCCAGCAGCCCAGTGCCCGGTCCCTCTGGAAACACCATATATTTT. The rearrangement uses TRBV9 and TRBJ1-3, with unresolved D. Germline assignment: CDR1 SGDLS and CDR2 YYNGEE. The CDR3 consists of 16 residues. Trimming removed 4 bases at V and 0 bases at J, with 14 bases between.

The V and J genes are TRBV7-9 and TRBJ2-2; the match to TRBD1 covers 10 bases. Germline V gene data show CDR1 as SEHNR and CDR2 as FQNEAQ (reference sequence). This CDR3 has 18 residues. The V gene end was trimmed by 4 bases and the J gene end by 6 bases; junction bases not matched to a gene: 14. CDR3 DNA: TGTGCCAGCAGCTCCTCCTCCATCCGGGACAGGGGATCCGGGGAGCTGTTTTTT. Amino acids: CASSSSSIRDRGSGELFF. The entire variable domain, with the rest obtained from reference TRBV7-9 and TRBJ2-2, is as follows: DTGVSQNPRHKITKRGQNVTFRCDPISEHNRLYWYRQTLGQGPEFLTYFQNEAQLEKSRLLSDRFSAERPKGSFSTLEIQRTEQGDSAMYLCASSSSSIRDRGSGELFFGEGSRLTVL.

The chain joins TRBV5-1 to TRBJ1-5; 7 bases fit TRBD1. Germline V gene lookup returns CDR1 SGHRS and CDR2 YFSETQ. V shed 5 bases, J shed 6 bases, and the junction held 5 bases outside the gene matches. The CDR3 runs 13 residues. The DNA for the CDR3 is TGCGCCAGCAGTCAAGGGGGCTCTCAGCCCCAGCATTTT. This gives the protein CASSQGGSQPQHF.

The chain links TRBV19 to TRBJ2-2; D unclear. CDR1 is LNHDA, CDR2 SQIVND, per germline (reference sequence). This CDR3 region has 12 residues. Trimming removed 0 bases at V and 5 bases at J, with 1 base between. The CDR3 sequence is CASSIETGELFF. The DNA for the CDR3 is TGTGCCAGTAGTATAGAGACCGGGGAGCTGTTTTTT. Full variable domain (missing parts from reference TRBV19 and TRBJ2-2): DGGITQSPKYLFRKEGQNVTLSCEQNLNHDAMYWYRQDPGQGLRLIYYSQIVNDFQKGDIAEGYSVSREKKESFPLTVTSAQKNPTAFYLCASSIETGELFFGEGSRLTVL.

The rearrangement links TRBV5-6 to TRBJ2-7; TRBD2 is a possible D gene (6 bases). The CDR3 consists of 16 residues. V was trimmed by 3 bases and J by 2 bases, leaving 18 bases between them. The germline CDR1 and CDR2 sequences are SGHDT and YYEEEE. The CDR3 sequence is CASSSSGDPGAYEQYF. Written as DNA, the CDR3 is TGTGCCAGCAGCTCCTCGGGGGACCCCGGGGCCTACGAGCAGTACTTC.

CDR3 DNA sequence: TGTGCCAGCAGCTTGGAGTTTTTCCCTCCTGGCACTGAAGCTTTCTTT. It codes for CASSLEFFPPGTEAFF. This sequence joins TRBV5-5 and TRBJ1-1; no clear D gene. CDR3 size: 16 residues. The V gene's germline CDR1 is SGHKS and CDR2 YYEKEE (reference sequence). V lost 0 bases and J lost 4, with 16 bases in between.

There are a few counts of this clone. V gene TRBV29-1 combines with J gene TRBJ2-5; TRBD1 is a possible D gene (6 bases). From germline, CDR1 is SQVTM and CDR2 ANQGSEA. The V and J ends lost 5 bases and 5 bases respectively, with 15 bases between them. The CDR3 totals 13 residues. The CDR3 protein is CSVRRTEEETQYF. CDR3 bases: TGCAGCGTTCGTAGGACAGAGGAGGAGACCCAGTACTTC.

V usage is TRBV7-9 and J usage is TRBJ1-1; D not resolved. Per germline, CDR1 SEHNR and CDR2 FQNEAQ (reference sequence). The CDR3 runs 14 residues. Trimming removed 1 base from V and 5 bases from J, with 11 bases in between. CDR3 DNA sequence: TGTGCCAGCAGCTTAGATCTGGGAGGAACTGAAGCTTTCTTT. It yields the protein CASSLDLGGTEAFF.

The gene calls are TRBV7-2 and TRBJ2-1; 9 bases are a match to TRBD2. V trimming: 8 bases; J trimming: 5 bases; junction bases outside the gene matches: 10. Per germline, CDR1 SGHTA and CDR2 FQGNSA. The CDR3 extends over 15 amino acids. The CDR3 region has the DNA TGTGCCAGCTCCCCCGGGACTAGCAAAAACAATGAGCAGTTCTTC. Amino acids: CASSPGTSKNNEQFF.

The chain combines TRBV11-2 with TRBJ2-7; possibly TRBD1 or TRBD2 for D (6 bases each). The CDR3 contains 15 residues. Germline CDR1 SGHAT, CDR2 FQNNGV. Trimming pared 5 bases from V and 5 bases from J, leaving 19 bases between. Written as DNA, the CDR3 is TGTGCCAGCAGCCGAGCCGGGGGCAAAGAGGACGAGCAGTACTTC. Encoded protein: CASSRAGGKEDEQYF.

Comments on this clone: The junction shows a germline mismatch at one end, possibly a read error. CDR3 residues: CASSEWAPVF. The CDR3, as DNA: TGTGCCAGCAGTGAGTGGGCCCCGGTCTTC. The chain has TRBV2 and TRBJ2-1; D not resolved. This CDR3 comprises 10 residues. CDR1 SNHLY and CDR2 FYNNEI come from the germline V gene.

This chain connects TRBV29-1 to TRBJ2-2; D is unclear. Deletions cut 4 bases from V and 0 bases from J, with 12 bases between. The CDR3 spans 15 residues. Germline lookup yields CDR1 SQVTM and CDR2 ANQGSEA. CDR3 residues: CSVGNTLTNTGELFF. The CDR3 coding sequence is TGCAGCGTTGGCAACACCCTGACGAACACCGGGGAGCTGTTTTTT.

This clone was seen more than once but under ten times. The genes are TRBV29-1 and TRBJ2-5; TRBD1 matches 10 bases. Germline V gene sequence: CDR1 SQVTM, CDR2 ANQGSEA. After removal of 4 bases from V and 7 bases from J, the junction contained 9 bases not matched to a gene. The CDR3 has 14 residues. The CDR3 here is CSVVRTGGLATQYF. Written as DNA, the CDR3 is TGCAGCGTTGTACGGACAGGGGGTTTAGCGACCCAGTACTTC.

The chain joins TRBV20-1 to TRBJ2-4; D gene ambiguous. V dropped 3 bases and J dropped 3 bases, with 12 bases sitting between them. CDR3 length: 14 amino acids. Germline V lookup: CDR1 DFQATT, CDR2 SNEGSKA (reference sequence). The CDR3 is CSASASENKNIQYF. The CDR3 bases are TGCAGTGCTAGTGCGTCGGAGAACAAAAACATTCAGTACTTC.

The chain is built from TRBV10-3 and TRBJ1-1; 7 bases agree with TRBD1. Unmatched junction bases numbered 3, after V lost 4 bases and J lost 1 base. Germline V gene lookup returns CDR1 ENHRY and CDR2 SYGVKD. The CDR3 contains 14 residues. The CDR3 loop is CAISGDRTNTEAFF. CDR3 DNA sequence: TGTGCCATCAGTGGGGACAGAACGAACACTGAAGCTTTCTTT.

This chain links TRBV6-4 with TRBJ1-2; D call uncertain. Trimming took 3 bases from V and 8 from J, leaving 19 bases between them. CDR3 size: 15 residues. In germline, CDR1 is MRHNA, CDR2 SNTAGT. In DNA, the CDR3 is TGTGCCAGCAGTGAAGACTATGTCGGGTTTAAGGGCTACACCTTC. Encoded protein: CASSEDYVGFKGYTF.

This chain links TRBV6-2 or TRBV6-3 with TRBJ2-7; TRBD2 matches 10 bases. V dropped 0 bases and J dropped 2; count of bases not matched to a gene: 4. CDR1 and CDR2 from the germline V gene are MNHEY and SVGEGT. CDR3 length: 16 amino acids. CDR3 coding DNA: TGTGCCAGCAGTTACTCACTAGCGGGGACGGCCTACGAGCAGTACGTC. Its protein is CASSYSLAGTAYEQYV.

The V gene is TRBV2, the J gene TRBJ2-7; a possible D gene is TRBD1 (5 bases). CDR3 length: 11 amino acids. V shed 7 bases and J shed 7 bases, with 11 bases lying between them. Germline assignment: CDR1 SNHLY and CDR2 FYNNEI. The CDR3 region is CASMAGLEQYV. For the CDR3, the DNA is TGTGCCAGCATGGCAGGGCTTGAGCAGTACGTC.

Within the sample, this clone is medium-sized. Written as DNA, the CDR3 is TGCGCCAGCAGCCAAGATCGCGGGCCATACGAGCAGTACTTC. As protein: CASSQDRGPYEQYF. V is TRBV4-3 and J is TRBJ2-7; possible D gene TRBD2, 5 bases. Germline CDR1 and CDR2: LGHNA and YSLEER. The V and J ends lost 0 bases and 4 bases respectively, with 10 bases between them. The CDR3 runs 14 residues.

The chain combines TRBV12-3 or TRBV12-4 with TRBJ2-1; possibly TRBD1 or TRBD2 for D (5 bases each). The CDR3 consists of 13 residues. V was trimmed by 6 bases and J by 11 bases, leaving 17 bases between them. The chain's CDR3 is CASSPGASLKQFF. Written as DNA, the CDR3 is TGTGCCAGCAGCCCTGGGGCTAGCCTTAAGCAGTTCTTC.

The chain joins TRBV30 to TRBJ1-2, with 7 bases lining up with TRBD1. This CDR3 spans 15 amino acids. The germline V gene encodes CDR1 GTSNPN and CDR2 SVGIG (reference sequence). The V segment lost 1 base and the J segment 6 bases; nucleotides outside the gene matches: 11. The DNA of the CDR3 is TGTGCCTGGAGTGGGAAGAGAGGACAGGAGGATGGCTACACCTTC. It yields the protein CAWSGKRGQEDGYTF.

The chain uses TRBV6-5 and TRBJ1-6, with 8 bases that match TRBD1. Looked up from germline, CDR1 is MNHEY and CDR2 is SVGAGI. The CDR3 has 14 amino acids. V lost 7 bases, J lost 7 bases, and 6 bases stayed unmatched. This CDR3 reads CASTRQGTNSPLHF. As DNA, the CDR3 is TGTGCCAGCACCCGACAGGGGACAAATTCACCCCTCCACTTT.

This clone showed up just once. The rearrangement joins TRBV27 to TRBJ2-2; TRBD2 might be the D (6 bases). Between the trimmed V and J ends, which lost 5 bases and 2 bases, there was a span of 15 bases. The CDR3 extends over 16 amino acids. Germline-derived CDR1 and CDR2 are MNHEY and SMNVEV (reference sequence). The CDR3 here is CASSPPSGSNTGELFF. The DNA of the CDR3 is TGTGCCAGCAGTCCCCCGTCCGGGAGCAACACCGGGGAGCTGTTTTTT.

This clone was seen a handful of times. This chain links TRBV7-9 with TRBJ1-4; TRBD1 agrees at 10 bases. The germline V gene has CDR1 SEHNR and CDR2 FQNEAQ (reference sequence). This CDR3 spans 16 amino acids. The junction had 17 bases not matched to a gene; V was cut back by 5 bases and J by 14 bases. The CDR3 here is CASSPAGTGESLKLFF. The CDR3 DNA follows: TGTGCCAGCAGCCCGGCCGGGACAGGGGAGTCACTCAAGCTGTTTTTT.